What follows is one T cell receptor beta chain and its context. Antigen unknown. Average productive template count per sample was 35,000 to 50,000. Clones were read by immunoSEQ multiplex PCR, and TCRdb kept only the in-frame ones, dropping some. In the table there are 10,000 to 15,000 clones, under 95% of which are singletons. These data come from a study of STAT3 mutations in large granular lymphocyte leukemia. Overall study findings and caveats: Some patients had dominant TCR clones larger than their STAT3 mutant burden. In some patients, a small highly pathogenic clone possibly went undetected. All newly emerging clones after therapy were STAT3 wild type. In T-cell large granular lymphocyte leukemia, about half of patients showed multiple immunodominant subclonotypes.

The CDR3 runs 15 residues. Unmatched junction bases numbered 7, after V lost 0 bases and J lost 5 bases. Germline V lookup: CDR1 SGHTS, CDR2 YDEGEE. Sequencing input: peripheral blood mononuclear cells. The V call is TRBV5-8, the J call TRBJ1-1, with TRBD1 matching 7 bases. The TCR comes from a man between 35 and 55 years old with T-cell large granular lymphocyte leukemia. Some clones in this sample may be carry-over from other donors' samples. The CDR3 spells CASSLAGVRGTEAFF. The CDR3 DNA follows: TGTGCCAGCAGCTTGGCGGGGGTCAGGGGGACTGAAGCTTTCTTT.